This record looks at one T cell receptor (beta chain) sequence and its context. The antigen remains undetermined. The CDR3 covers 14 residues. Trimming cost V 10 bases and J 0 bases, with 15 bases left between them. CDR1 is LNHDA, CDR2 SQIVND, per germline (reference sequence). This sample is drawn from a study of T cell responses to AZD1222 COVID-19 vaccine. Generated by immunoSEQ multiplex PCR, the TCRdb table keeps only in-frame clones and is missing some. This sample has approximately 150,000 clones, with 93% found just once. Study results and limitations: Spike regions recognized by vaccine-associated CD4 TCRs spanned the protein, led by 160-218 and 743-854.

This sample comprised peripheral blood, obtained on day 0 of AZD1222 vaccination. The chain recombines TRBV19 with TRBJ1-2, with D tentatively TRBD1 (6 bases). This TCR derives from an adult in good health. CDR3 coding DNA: TGTGCCACTCGACAGGCTCCCCCTAACTATGGCTACACCTTC. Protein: CATRQAPPNYGYTF. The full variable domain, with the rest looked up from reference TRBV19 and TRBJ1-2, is DGGITQSPKYLFRKEGQNVTLSCEQNLNHDAMYWYRQDPGQGLRLIYYSQIVNDFQKGDIAEGYSVSREKKESFPLTVTSAQKNPTAFYLCATRQAPPNYGYTFGSGTRLTVV.